One TCR beta chain is described in this entry. Its antigen is unknown. The data are from a study of T cell responses to AZD1222 COVID-19 vaccine. Generated by immunoSEQ multiplex PCR, the TCRdb table keeps only in-frame clones and is missing some. In the table there are roughly 110,000 clones, approximately 89% of which are singletons. Study results and limitations: CD4 TCRs linked to vaccination spanned spike, dominating at 160-218 and 743-854. All repertoire sampling was performed exclusively after the peak T cell response. There were mostly white British donors and more females than males, and clonal diversity was possibly underestimated.

The CDR3 consists of 12 residues. Trimming at V came to 3 bases and at J to 6 bases, leaving 2 bases not matched to a gene. Per germline, CDR1 SGHNT and CDR2 YYREEE (reference sequence). This specimen was peripheral blood, taken on day 0 of AZD1222 vaccination. The chain joins TRBV5-4 to TRBJ1-2; 7 nucleotides agree with TRBD1. This clonotype originated in an adult in good health. CDR3 region: CASSYDRDGYTF. The CDR3 coding sequence is TGTGCCAGCAGCTACGACAGGGATGGCTACACCTTC.